This note documents a single T cell receptor beta chain sequence. Antigen specificity is unknown. Germline V gene sequence: CDR1 SGHRS, CDR2 YFSETQ. V shed 4 bases and J 8 bases; nucleotides not matched to a gene: 5. The CDR3 extends over 12 amino acids. The data derive from a study of naive and memory T cell subsets. General study findings and limits: Especially in CD8 cells, naive repertoires contained a few larger clonotypes, possibly CD45RA-re-expressing memory cells. In CD4 and CD8 cells, diversity dropped from naive through EMRA.

Both TRBC1 and TRBC2 were covered by a beta constant-region primer of two equimolar oligonucleotides. Nested alpha and beta constant-region primers with the SP2 primer drove four PCR rounds on ligated cDNA. Ligation attached a single-stranded oligonucleotide with a 12-nucleotide UMI and the SP2 primer to the cDNA 3' end. Each CDR3 protein gets one entry after TCRdb re-called the UMI-ligation and nested PCR reads with MiXCR. The table lists roughly 140,000 distinct CDR3 sequences, approximately 18% of them singletons. After CD4 positive bead selection, the CD4-negative fraction gave CD8 T cells. Sequenced input: naive CD8+ T cells from blood. The receptor's source is a human donor in good health. This chain joins TRBV5-1 and TRBJ1-1; 7 positions agree with TRBD1. CDR3 nucleotide sequence: TGCGCCAGCAGCGCGACGGACAGGGAAGCTTTCTTT. It is translated as CASSATDREAFF.